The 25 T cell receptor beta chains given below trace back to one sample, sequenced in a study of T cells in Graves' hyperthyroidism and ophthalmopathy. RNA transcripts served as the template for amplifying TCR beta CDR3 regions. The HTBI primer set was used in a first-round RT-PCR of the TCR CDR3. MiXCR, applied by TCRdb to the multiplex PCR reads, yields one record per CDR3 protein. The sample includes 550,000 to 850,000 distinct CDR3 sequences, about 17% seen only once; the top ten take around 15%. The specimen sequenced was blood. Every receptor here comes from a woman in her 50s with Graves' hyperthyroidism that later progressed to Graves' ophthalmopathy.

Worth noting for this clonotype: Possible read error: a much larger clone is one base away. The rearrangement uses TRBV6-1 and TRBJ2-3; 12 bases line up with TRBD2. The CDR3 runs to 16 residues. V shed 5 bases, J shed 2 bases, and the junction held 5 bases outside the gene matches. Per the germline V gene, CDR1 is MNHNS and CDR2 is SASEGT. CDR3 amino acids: CASSPLAGGVTDTQYF. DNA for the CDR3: TGTGCCAGCAGTCCCCTAGCGGGGGGGGTCACAGATACGCAGTATTTT.

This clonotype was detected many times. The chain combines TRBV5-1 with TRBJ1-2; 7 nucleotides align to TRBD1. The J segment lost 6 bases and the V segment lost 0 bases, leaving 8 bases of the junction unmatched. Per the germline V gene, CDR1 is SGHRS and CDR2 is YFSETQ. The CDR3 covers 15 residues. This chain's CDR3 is CASSLAAGGKDGYTF. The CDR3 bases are TGCGCCAGCAGCTTGGCCGCAGGGGGTAAGGATGGCTACACCTTC.

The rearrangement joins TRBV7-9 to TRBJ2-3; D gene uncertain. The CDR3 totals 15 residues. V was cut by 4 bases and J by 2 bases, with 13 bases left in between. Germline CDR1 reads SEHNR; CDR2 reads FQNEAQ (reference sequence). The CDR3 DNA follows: TGTGCCAGCAGCTCGGACGGACGATCCACAGATACGCAGTATTTT. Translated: CASSSDGRSTDTQYF.

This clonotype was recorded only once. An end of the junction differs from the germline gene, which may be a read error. This CDR3 is CASSIFSGRDYNQPRHF. The CDR3 DNA is TGTGCCAGTAGTATTTTTAGTGGCAGGGATTACAATCAGCCCCGGCATTTT. J is TRBJ1-5 and V is TRBV19, with D possibly matching TRBD1 (5 bases). CDR1 is LNHDA, CDR2 SQIVND, per germline (reference sequence). This CDR3 region has 17 residues.

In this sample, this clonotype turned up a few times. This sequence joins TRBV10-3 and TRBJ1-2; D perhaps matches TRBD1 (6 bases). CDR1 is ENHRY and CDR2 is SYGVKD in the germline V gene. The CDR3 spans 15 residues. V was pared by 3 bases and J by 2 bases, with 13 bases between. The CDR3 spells CAISDPSGANYGYTF. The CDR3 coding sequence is TGTGCCATCAGTGACCCCTCGGGGGCGAACTATGGCTACACCTTC.

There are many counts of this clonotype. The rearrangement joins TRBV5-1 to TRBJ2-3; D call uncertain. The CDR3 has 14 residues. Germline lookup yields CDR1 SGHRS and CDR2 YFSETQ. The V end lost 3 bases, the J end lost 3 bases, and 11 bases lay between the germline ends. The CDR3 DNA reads TGCGCCAGCAGCTGGGCTGAAGGGACAGATACGCAGTATTTT. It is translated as CASSWAEGTDTQYF.

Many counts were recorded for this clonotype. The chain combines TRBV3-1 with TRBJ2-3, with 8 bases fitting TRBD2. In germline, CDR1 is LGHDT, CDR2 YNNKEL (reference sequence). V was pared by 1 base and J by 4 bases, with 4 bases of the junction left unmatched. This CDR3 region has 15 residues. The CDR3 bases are TGTGCCAGCAGCCAAGTGCGGGGGGCTTCAGATACGCAGTATTTT. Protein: CASSQVRGASDTQYF.

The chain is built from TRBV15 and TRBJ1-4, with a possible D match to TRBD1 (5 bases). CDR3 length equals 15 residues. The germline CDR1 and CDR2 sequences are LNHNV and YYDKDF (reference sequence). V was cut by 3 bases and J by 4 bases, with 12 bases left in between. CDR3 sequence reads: CATSSPGTFNEKLFF. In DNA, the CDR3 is TGTGCCACCAGCAGCCCCGGGACGTTTAATGAAAAACTGTTTTTT.

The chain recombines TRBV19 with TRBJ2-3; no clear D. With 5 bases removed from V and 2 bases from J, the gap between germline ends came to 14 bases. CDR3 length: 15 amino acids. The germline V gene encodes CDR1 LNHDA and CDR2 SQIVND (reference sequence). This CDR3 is CASSGEGGYTDTQYF. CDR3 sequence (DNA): TGTGCCAGTAGTGGAGAAGGCGGTTACACAGATACGCAGTATTTT. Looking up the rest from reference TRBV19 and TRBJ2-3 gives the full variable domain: DGGITQSPKYLFRKEGQNVTLSCEQNLNHDAMYWYRQDPGQGLRLIYYSQIVNDFQKGDIAEGYSVSREKKESFPLTVTSAQKNPTAFYLCASSGEGGYTDTQYFGPGTRLTVL.

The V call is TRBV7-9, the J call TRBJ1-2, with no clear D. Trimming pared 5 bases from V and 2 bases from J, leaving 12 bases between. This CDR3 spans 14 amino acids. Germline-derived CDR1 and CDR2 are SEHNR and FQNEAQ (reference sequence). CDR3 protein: CASSGAEKNYGYTF. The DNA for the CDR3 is TGTGCCAGCAGCGGTGCAGAGAAAAACTATGGCTACACCTTC.

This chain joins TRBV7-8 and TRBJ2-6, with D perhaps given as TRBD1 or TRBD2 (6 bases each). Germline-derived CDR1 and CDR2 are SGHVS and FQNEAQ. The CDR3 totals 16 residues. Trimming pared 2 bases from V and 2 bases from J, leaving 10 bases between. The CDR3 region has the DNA TGTGCCAGCAGCTTATTGGGGGGCGCTGGGGCCAACGTCCTGACTTTC. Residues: CASSLLGGAGANVLTF. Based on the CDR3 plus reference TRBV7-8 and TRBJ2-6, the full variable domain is GAGVSQSPRYKVAKRGQDVALRCDPISGHVSLFWYQQALGQGPEFLTYFQNEAQLDKSGLPSDRFFAERPEGSVSTLKIQRTQQEDSAVYLCASSLLGGAGANVLTFGAGSRLTVL.

The chain's CDR3 is CASRYGGGGRGTGELFF. The CDR3 DNA reads as TGTGCCAGTAGATATGGGGGCGGGGGGCGAGGAACCGGGGAGCTGTTTTTT. The rearrangement joins TRBV19 to TRBJ2-2; 8 positions agree with TRBD2. Losses at the gene ends were 6 bases for V and 5 bases for J; bases not matched to a gene: 14. The CDR3 length is 17 residues. The germline CDR1 and CDR2 sequences are LNHDA and SQIVND (reference sequence).

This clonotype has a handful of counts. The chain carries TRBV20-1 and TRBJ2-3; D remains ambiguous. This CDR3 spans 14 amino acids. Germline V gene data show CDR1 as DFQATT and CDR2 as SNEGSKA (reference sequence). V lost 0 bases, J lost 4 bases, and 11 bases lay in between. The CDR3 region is CSARDFDLPDTQYF. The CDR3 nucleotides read TGCAGTGCTAGAGATTTCGACCTTCCAGATACGCAGTATTTT.

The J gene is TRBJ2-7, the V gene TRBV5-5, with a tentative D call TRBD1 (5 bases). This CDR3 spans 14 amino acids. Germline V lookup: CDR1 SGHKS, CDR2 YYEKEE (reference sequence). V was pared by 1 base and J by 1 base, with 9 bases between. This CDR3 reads CASSLHDRSYEQYF. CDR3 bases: TGTGCCAGCAGCTTGCACGACAGATCCTACGAGCAGTACTTC.

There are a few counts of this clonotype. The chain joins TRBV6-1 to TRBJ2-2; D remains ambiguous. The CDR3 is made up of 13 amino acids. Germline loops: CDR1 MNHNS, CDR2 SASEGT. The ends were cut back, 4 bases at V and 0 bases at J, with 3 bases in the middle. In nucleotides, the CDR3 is TGTGCCAGCAGTGGGGCGAACACCGGGGAGCTGTTTTTT. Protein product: CASSGANTGELFF.

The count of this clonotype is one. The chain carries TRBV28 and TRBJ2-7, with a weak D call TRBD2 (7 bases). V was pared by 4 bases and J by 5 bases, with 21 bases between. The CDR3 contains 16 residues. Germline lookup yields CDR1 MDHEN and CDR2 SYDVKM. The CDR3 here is CASSSPGLGYRDEQYF. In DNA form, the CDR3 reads TGTGCCAGCAGTTCCCCCGGACTAGGGTACAGGGACGAGCAGTACTTC.

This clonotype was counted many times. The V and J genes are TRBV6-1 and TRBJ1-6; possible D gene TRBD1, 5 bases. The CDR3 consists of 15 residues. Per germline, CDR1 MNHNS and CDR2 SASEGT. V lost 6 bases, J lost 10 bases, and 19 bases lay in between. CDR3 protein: CASRTPVGVPSPLHF. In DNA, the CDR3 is TGTGCCAGCAGGACCCCAGTAGGGGTGCCCTCACCCCTCCACTTT.

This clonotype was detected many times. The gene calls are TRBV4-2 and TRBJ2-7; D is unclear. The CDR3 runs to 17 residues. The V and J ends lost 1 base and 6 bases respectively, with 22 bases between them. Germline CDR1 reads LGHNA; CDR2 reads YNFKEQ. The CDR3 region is CASSQGTRRGLLGEQYF. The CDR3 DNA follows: TGTGCCAGCAGCCAAGGGACCCGTCGCGGTCTCCTAGGCGAGCAGTACTTC.

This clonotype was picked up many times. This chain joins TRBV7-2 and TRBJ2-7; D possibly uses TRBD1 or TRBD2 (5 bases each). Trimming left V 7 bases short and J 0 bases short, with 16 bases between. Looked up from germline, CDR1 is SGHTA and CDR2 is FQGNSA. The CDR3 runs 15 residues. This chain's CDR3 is CASNLRGRSSYEQYF. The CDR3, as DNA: TGTGCCAGCAATCTACGGGGCAGGAGCTCCTACGAGCAGTACTTC.

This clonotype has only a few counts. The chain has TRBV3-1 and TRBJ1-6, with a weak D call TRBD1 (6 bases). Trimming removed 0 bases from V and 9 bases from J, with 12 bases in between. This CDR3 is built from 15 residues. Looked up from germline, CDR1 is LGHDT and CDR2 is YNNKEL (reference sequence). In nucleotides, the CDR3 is TGTGCCAGCAGCCAAGATAGGGGGGTACGTTCACCCCTCCACTTT. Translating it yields CASSQDRGVRSPLHF. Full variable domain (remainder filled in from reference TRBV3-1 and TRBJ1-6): DTAVSQTPKYLVTQMGNDKSIKCEQNLGHDTMYWYKQDSKKFLKIMFSYNNKELIINETVPNRFSPKSPDKAHLNLHINSLELGDSAVYFCASSQDRGVRSPLHFGNGTRLTVT.

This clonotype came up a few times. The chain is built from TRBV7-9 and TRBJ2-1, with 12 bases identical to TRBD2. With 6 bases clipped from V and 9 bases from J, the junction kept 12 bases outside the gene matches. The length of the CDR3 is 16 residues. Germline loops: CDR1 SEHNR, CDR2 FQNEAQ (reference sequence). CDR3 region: CASSHPSSGGDIEQFF. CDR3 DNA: TGTGCCAGCAGTCACCCGTCTAGCGGGGGGGACATTGAGCAGTTCTTC.

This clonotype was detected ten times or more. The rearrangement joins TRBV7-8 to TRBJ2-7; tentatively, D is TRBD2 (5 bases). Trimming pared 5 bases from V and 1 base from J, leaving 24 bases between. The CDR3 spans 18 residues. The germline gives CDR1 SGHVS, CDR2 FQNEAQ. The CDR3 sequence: CASSRHVTVPSLSYEQYF. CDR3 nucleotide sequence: TGTGCCAGCAGCAGACACGTCACGGTTCCTAGCCTTTCCTACGAGCAGTACTTC.

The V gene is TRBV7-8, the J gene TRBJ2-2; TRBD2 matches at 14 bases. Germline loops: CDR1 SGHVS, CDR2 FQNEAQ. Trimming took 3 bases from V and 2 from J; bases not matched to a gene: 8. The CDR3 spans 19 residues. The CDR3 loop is CASSFTGTSGGRNTGELFF. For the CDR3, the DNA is TGTGCCAGCAGCTTCACCGGGACTAGCGGGGGCCGCAACACCGGGGAGCTGTTTTTT.

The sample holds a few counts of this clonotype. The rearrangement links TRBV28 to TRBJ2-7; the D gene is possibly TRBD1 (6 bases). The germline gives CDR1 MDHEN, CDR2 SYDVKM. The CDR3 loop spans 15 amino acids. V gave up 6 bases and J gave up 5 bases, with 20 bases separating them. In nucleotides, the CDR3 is TGTGCCAGCAGACGGCTACAGGGATCGCTGGACGAGCAGTACTTC. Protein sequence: CASRRLQGSLDEQYF.

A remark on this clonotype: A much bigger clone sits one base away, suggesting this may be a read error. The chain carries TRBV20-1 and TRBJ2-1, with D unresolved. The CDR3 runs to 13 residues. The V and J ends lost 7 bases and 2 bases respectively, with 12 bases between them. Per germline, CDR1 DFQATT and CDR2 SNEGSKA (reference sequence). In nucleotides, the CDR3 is TGCAGTGTAGACTCCAGCCCCTACAATGAGCAGTTCTTC. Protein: CSVDSSPYNEQFF.